A selection of T cell receptor beta chains follows, all from one sample in a study of post-analysis software for immune sequencing data. TCRdb reprocessed the PCR reads with MiXCR, giving one entry per CDR3 protein. The sample records fewer than 900,000 distinct CDR3 sequences, 40% to 55% being singletons. Sequenced input: blood. These receptors all come from a girl between 10 and 17 years old with multiple sclerosis. CDR3s include the opening cysteine and the closing phenylalanine or tryptophan. Fields, in order: D gene, V gene, clone size, J gene, CDR3 DNA, CDR3 protein. A D gene is named only where the DNA matches it firmly. A row's size may be missing; if present it is once, few, many or a size class.

TRBD1,TRBV7-9,few,TRBJ2-7,TGTGCCAGCAGCTACTCCGGGACAGCCCTCTACGAGCAGTACTTC,CASSYSGTALYEQYF
.,TRBV7-6,.,TRBJ2-3,TGTGCCAGCAGCTTAGTTGGCACAGCAACTAGCACAGATACGCAGTATTTT,CASSLVGTATSTDTQYF
.,TRBV11-3,once,TRBJ1-4,TGTGCCAGCAGCCCCTCGGACACCTTTGCAACTAATGAAAAACTGTTTTTT,CASSPSDTFATNEKLFF
.,TRBV15,few,TRBJ1-1,TGTGCCACCACCAGCCAGACGAACACTGAAGCTTTCTTT,CATTSQTNTEAFF
TRBD2,TRBV20-1,few,TRBJ2-1,TGCAGTGCTATTCCCGGGACTAGCGGCTACAATGAGCAGTTCTTC,CSAIPGTSGYNEQFF
.,TRBV25-1,.,TRBJ1-2,TGTGCCAGCAGTGAGCTCAGTGGCAAATGGGATGGCTACACCTTC,CASSELSGKWDGYTF
TRBD1,TRBV5-5,.,TRBJ2-1,TGTGCCAGCCATGTCGGACAGGTAACTGGTGAGCAGTTCTTC,CASHVGQVTGEQFF
TRBD1,TRBV29-1,.,TRBJ1-2,TGCAGCGTTGAAGATCCTGACAGGGGGAACTATGGCTACACCTTC,CSVEDPDRGNYGYTF
TRBD2,TRBV6-2/TRBV6-3,.,TRBJ2-5,TGTGCCAGCAGGCTAGCGGGAGACCCGGCAACCCAGTACTTC,CASRLAGDPATQYF
.,TRBV12-3/TRBV12-4,.,TRBJ2-2,TGTGCCAGCAGTTTGGGGACGGGCGGGCTGTTTTTT,CASSLGTGGLFF
.,TRBV28,few,TRBJ2-7,TGTGCCAGCAGTTCAGGGGGTGGGGGGCTAGCGGACGAGCAGTACTTC,CASSSGGGGLADEQYF
TRBD2,TRBV9,once,TRBJ2-1,TGTGTCAGCAGCGCTGGACTAGCGGGAGCATACAATGAGCAGTTCTTC,CVSSAGLAGAYNEQFF
.,TRBV7-2,few,TRBJ2-7,TGTGCCAGCAGCTTCGGGGGGCTAAACGAGCAGTACTTC,CASSFGGLNEQYF
TRBD1,TRBV20-1,.,TRBJ2-7,TGCAGTGCTGCAGCCTATCACGACAGGGGAAGCCCTTACGAGCAGTACTTC,CSAAAYHDRGSPYEQYF
.,TRBV29-1,.,TRBJ2-1,TGCAGCGTTGAGACCCGCGACTCCTACAATGAGCAGTTCTTC,CSVETRDSYNEQFF
TRBD2,TRBV4-3,few,TRBJ2-1,TGCGCCAGCAGCCGGACTAGCGACCCCTACAATGAGCAGTTCTTC,CASSRTSDPYNEQFF
.,TRBV4-3,.,TRBJ1-2,TGCGCCAGCAGCCAAGCGACAGGTTCGGGCTATGGCTACACCTTC,CASSQATGSGYGYTF
TRBD2,TRBV12-3/TRBV12-4,few,TRBJ2-5,TGTGCCAGCAGTTACTTGGGGACTAGCGCTCAAGAGACCCAGTACTTC,CASSYLGTSAQETQYF
TRBD2,TRBV9,.,TRBJ2-5,TGTGCCAGCAGCGTAGAAGGCGGGGGGCTTCAAGAGACCCAGTACTTC,CASSVEGGGLQETQYF
TRBD1,TRBV4-2,.,TRBJ1-4,TGTGCCAGCAGCCAAGACCCCGGACAGGAAAATGAAAAACTGTTTTTT,CASSQDPGQENEKLFF
TRBD2,TRBV20-1,.,TRBJ2-7,TGCAGTGCTGGATCGGGTCTAGCGGGAGGCGAGCAGTACTTC,CSAGSGLAGGEQYF
.,TRBV7-8,.,TRBJ2-1,TGTGCCAGCAGTTCGGGCCCTGGAGGCGATGAGCAGTTCTTC,CASSSGPGGDEQFF
TRBD2,TRBV7-2,.,TRBJ2-1,TGTGCCAGCAGCTTAGCAACTAGCGGGAGAGGTTACAATGAGCGGTTCTTC,CASSLATSGRGYNERFF
TRBD2,TRBV7-7,few,TRBJ2-5,TGTGCTAGCAGCGGCGGGACTAGCGGGAGCAGTGAGACCCAGTACTTC,CASSGGTSGSSETQYF
.,TRBV28,.,TRBJ1-2,TGTGCCAGCAGTTTCCGGCCCAATCCTGGATATGGCTACACCTTC,CASSFRPNPGYGYTF
.,TRBV28,once,TRBJ2-1,TGTGCCAGCATCCCAAACCCGGGAGAGGGCAATGAGCAGTTCTTC,CASIPNPGEGNEQFF
TRBD1,TRBV20-1,few,TRBJ2-5,TGCAGTGCTAGGGCCGACAGGGATAGGGAGACCCAGTACTTC,CSARADRDRETQYF
.,TRBV25-1,.,TRBJ2-5,TGTGCCAGCAGTGAAGGCCTGGGGCCTCACCAAGAGACCCAGTACTTC,CASSEGLGPHQETQYF
.,TRBV10-3,many,TRBJ2-3,TGTGCCATCCGAACGGGGCGCACAGATACGCAGTATTTT,CAIRTGRTDTQYF
.,TRBV10-2,few,TRBJ2-7,TGCGCCAGCAGTGAGTCCGGATTGTCCTACGAGCAGTACTTC,CASSESGLSYEQYF
.,TRBV7-9,few,TRBJ2-3,TGTGCCAGCAGCTTAATGGGCAGGGGGGGAACAGATACGCAGTATTTT,CASSLMGRGGTDTQYF
.,TRBV27,.,TRBJ2-7,TGTGCCGGCAGTTCCCCCGGCTACGAGCAGTACTTC,CAGSSPGYEQYF
.,TRBV12-3/TRBV12-4,.,TRBJ2-5,TGTGCCAGCAGTTTAGCGCACGGCCCCCAAGAGACCCGGTACTTC,CASSLAHGPQETRYF
TRBD2,TRBV29-1,.,TRBJ2-3,TGCAGCGTCGGGGGACTAGCGGGAGGTAGGGGAATAGATACGCAGTATTTT,CSVGGLAGGRGIDTQYF
.,TRBV20-1,.,TRBJ1-2,TGCAGTGCTAGAGTGCCGCGGGCGGAGGACTATGGCTACACCTTC,CSARVPRAEDYGYTF
.,TRBV12-3/TRBV12-4,few,TRBJ1-2,TGTGCCAGCAGCGGCTCGACCGCGGACTATGGCTACACCTTC,CASSGSTADYGYTF
.,TRBV18,.,TRBJ2-1,TGTGCCAGCTCACCAAATCAACAGCCTTTGGAGCAGTTCTTC,CASSPNQQPLEQFF
TRBD1,TRBV5-1,few,TRBJ2-1,TGCGCCAGCAGCTTAATGGACAGGGGGATGGATGAGCAGTTCTTC,CASSLMDRGMDEQFF
TRBD1,TRBV7-9,few,TRBJ2-7,TGTGCCAGCAGCGGGACAGGGGCCCTATTTGACGAGCAGTACTTC,CASSGTGALFDEQYF
TRBD1,TRBV18,few,TRBJ2-5,TGTGCCAGCTCGCCCCTGACAGGGATCCAAGAGACCCAGTACTTC,CASSPLTGIQETQYF
TRBD1,TRBV9,once,TRBJ1-1,TGTGCCAGCAGCGTAGACCCGGGGACAGGGGTAGACACTGAAGCTTTCTTT,CASSVDPGTGVDTEAFF
.,TRBV13,.,TRBJ1-1,TGTGCCAGCAGCCGGGGGCCACAGGCCGCCCGAGTCGGTGAAGCTTTCTTT,CASSRGPQAARVGEAFF
.,TRBV6-5,.,TRBJ1-1,TGTGCCAGCAGTCCTAACGGGGAGAACACTGAAGCTTTCTTT,CASSPNGENTEAFF